Below are 21 T cell receptor beta chains sequenced from a single sample in a study of T-cell memory formation after mild COVID-19. TCRdb ran MiXCR on the 5' RACE reads and lists one entry per CDR3 protein. Of just under 550,000 distinct CDR3 sequences listed, about a fifth are singletons. Source material: PBMCs or a T cell subset sorted from them (not recorded which). Receptors were obtained from an adult woman who had mild COVID-19 (a few samples of this study predate the infection). Cell type and time point are not known.

The genes are TRBV24-1 and TRBJ1-2, with 7 nucleotides matching TRBD1. The V gene end was trimmed by 3 bases and the J gene end by 8 bases; junction bases not matched to a gene: 5. CDR1 is KGHDR and CDR2 is SFDVKD in the germline V gene. The CDR3 has 13 amino acids. In DNA form, the CDR3 reads TGTGCCACCAGTGATAAGGGGGCAAAGGGCTACACCTTC. Protein sequence: CATSDKGAKGYTF.

This clonotype was counted only a few times. The genes are TRBV30 and TRBJ1-2; no reliable D call. Between the trimmed V and J ends, which lost 0 bases and 8 bases, there was a span of 10 bases. The CDR3 totals 12 residues. The germline gives CDR1 GTSNPN, CDR2 SVGIG (reference sequence). This chain's CDR3 is CAWSVRAGGYTF. The CDR3 bases are TGTGCCTGGAGTGTACGGGCGGGGGGCTACACCTTC.

The chain is built from TRBV5-1 and TRBJ2-2; tentatively, D is TRBD1 or TRBD2 (5 bases each). V lost 4 bases and J lost 8, with 15 bases in between. CDR1 SGHRS and CDR2 YFSETQ come from the germline V gene. The CDR3 length is 14 residues. The CDR3 coding sequence is TGCGCCAGCAGCGAAGGGACCGGGGTTGGGGAGCTGTTTTTT. Amino acids: CASSEGTGVGELFF.

The chain carries TRBV5-4 and TRBJ2-2; 9 nucleotides match TRBD2. This CDR3 comprises 17 residues. V dropped 1 base and J dropped 4; count of bases not matched to a gene: 8. Germline assignment: CDR1 SGHNT and CDR2 YYREEE (reference sequence). CDR3 in amino acids: CASSLMLAGIPTGELFF. The CDR3 nucleotides read TGTGCCAGCAGCTTGATGCTAGCGGGAATTCCCACCGGGGAGCTGTTTTTT.

This clonotype was seen more than once but under ten times. The chain combines TRBV12-3 or TRBV12-4 with TRBJ2-3; TRBD2 matches at 10 bases. Trimming removed 3 bases from V and 6 bases from J; junction bases left unmatched: 9. The CDR3 consists of 16 residues. This chain's CDR3 is CASSFGLAGVGDTQYF. The CDR3, as DNA: TGTGCCAGCAGTTTTGGGCTAGCGGGAGTCGGGGATACGCAGTATTTT.

This clonotype was detected a few times. The chain carries TRBV7-3 and TRBJ2-1; the match to TRBD1 covers 7 bases. The CDR3 spans 16 residues. V shed 4 bases, J shed 8 bases, and the junction held 14 bases outside the gene matches. Germline loops: CDR1 SGHTA, CDR2 FQGTGA. This chain's CDR3 is CASSSTGTESIDEQFF. CDR3 DNA: TGTGCCAGCAGCTCCACCGGGACAGAGTCTATTGATGAGCAGTTCTTC.

The chain employs TRBV4-1 and TRBJ2-7; 12 bases map to TRBD1. V was pared by 4 bases and J by 4 bases, with 8 bases of the junction left unmatched. The CDR3 is made up of 16 amino acids. CDR1 MGHRA and CDR2 YSYEKL come from the germline V gene. The CDR3 here is CASSLDLGQGAYEQYF. The CDR3 coding sequence is TGCGCCAGCAGCCTTGATCTGGGACAGGGGGCTTACGAGCAGTACTTC.

V gene TRBV30 combines with J gene TRBJ2-3; D perhaps matches TRBD2 (6 bases). This CDR3 spans 15 amino acids. Deletions cut 3 bases from V and 0 bases from J, with 13 bases between. CDR1 and CDR2 (germline): GTSNPN, SVGIG (reference sequence). The CDR3 here is CAWSRVSGSTDTQYF. Written as DNA, the CDR3 is TGTGCCTGGAGCCGAGTTAGCGGTAGCACAGATACGCAGTATTTT.

V gene TRBV12-3 or TRBV12-4 combines with J gene TRBJ2-5, with D unclear. CDR3 length: 13 amino acids. The V end was cut by 4 bases, the J end by 4 bases, with 10 bases between. This chain's CDR3 is CASSSRPAETQYF. The CDR3 DNA reads as TGTGCCAGCAGTTCCCGGCCCGCAGAGACCCAGTACTTC.

The gene calls are TRBV19 and TRBJ1-1; D is undetermined. Germline CDR1 is LNHDA and CDR2 is SQIVND (reference sequence). Trimming shortened V by 3 bases and J by 0 bases, and 11 bases separated the two germline ends. This CDR3 is 15 amino acids long. The CDR3 region is CASSMALGMNTEAFF. The CDR3 nucleotides read TGTGCCAGTAGTATGGCCCTGGGGATGAACACTGAAGCTTTCTTT.

Remarks on this clonotype: This may come from a read error, since a much larger clone is one base off. The rearrangement uses TRBV5-1 and TRBJ2-3, with D maybe TRBD1 (6 bases). There are 14 residues in the CDR3. V gave up 3 bases and J gave up 1 base, with 9 bases separating them. Germline V gives CDR1 SGHRS, CDR2 YFSETQ. In DNA form, the CDR3 reads TGCGCCAGCAGCTCCACAGGGTGCACAGATACGCAGTATTTT. This gives the protein CASSSTGCTDTQYF.

This clonotype was seen a handful of times. The chain carries TRBV6-5 and TRBJ1-2; D may be TRBD1 (5 bases). The germline V and J ends were trimmed by 0 bases and 4 bases, with 9 bases remaining between them. From germline, CDR1 is MNHEY and CDR2 SVGAGI. CDR3 length: 14 amino acids. In DNA, the CDR3 is TGTGCCAGCAGTTACTCAGGCGGGGGCTATGGCTACACCTTC. Protein: CASSYSGGGYGYTF.

The chain employs TRBV7-2 and TRBJ2-3; unclear D gene. The CDR3 loop spans 14 amino acids. Germline loops: CDR1 SGHTA, CDR2 FQGNSA. Trimming took 5 bases from V and 0 from J, leaving 9 bases between them. The CDR3 here is CASSAQRSTDTQYF. CDR3 in DNA: TGTGCCAGCAGCGCACAGAGAAGCACAGATACGCAGTATTTT.

The chain recombines TRBV9 with TRBJ1-3; the D is unclear. From germline, CDR1 is SGDLS and CDR2 YYNGEE. V shed 0 bases and J shed 4 bases, with 8 bases lying between them. CDR3 length: 14 residues. CDR3 amino acids: CASSVGAGGNTIYF. DNA of the CDR3: TGTGCCAGCAGCGTAGGTGCAGGAGGAAACACCATATATTTT.

The rearrangement links TRBV7-6 to TRBJ2-3; 8 bases agree with TRBD2. This CDR3 has 16 residues. Germline values: CDR1 SGHVS, CDR2 FNYEAQ. V shed 1 base, J shed 4 bases, and the junction held 7 bases outside the gene matches. The CDR3 DNA reads as TGTGCCAGCAGCTTAGAACCAGCGGGGGCACCAGATACGCAGTATTTT. This encodes CASSLEPAGAPDTQYF.

This clonotype was detected only a few times. This rearrangement joins TRBV4-2 to TRBJ2-1, with TRBD2 matching 7 bases. This CDR3 has 19 amino acids. Germline V CDR1 and CDR2: LGHNA, YNFKEQ. V trimming: 4 bases; J trimming: 6 bases; junction bases outside the gene matches: 21. CDR3 sequence: CASSLNFRDYQSQSNEQFF. The CDR3 DNA reads TGTGCCAGCAGCCTAAATTTTCGGGACTACCAATCACAGAGCAATGAGCAGTTCTTC.

The J gene is TRBJ2-7, the V gene TRBV9; weak D call: TRBD1 (6 bases). Germline-derived CDR1 and CDR2 are SGDLS and YYNGEE. Trimming removed 4 bases from V and 4 bases from J, with 15 bases in between. The CDR3 is made up of 14 amino acids. The CDR3 here is CASSSGQSIYEQYF. CDR3 coding DNA: TGTGCCAGCAGCTCCGGACAGTCGATATACGAGCAGTACTTC.

In this sample, this clonotype turned up a few times. This chain uses TRBV30 with TRBJ1-6, with a tentative D call TRBD1 (6 bases). Looked up from germline, CDR1 is GTSNPN and CDR2 is SVGIG (reference sequence). Trimming took off 7 bases at V and 0 bases at J, with 13 bases between the two ends. The CDR3 has 15 amino acids. This CDR3 reads CALAGAHSYNSPLHF. DNA for the CDR3: TGTGCCTTAGCAGGGGCCCACTCCTATAATTCACCCCTCCACTTT.

V gene TRBV5-1 combines with J gene TRBJ2-3; no definite D call. The germline V gene has CDR1 SGHRS and CDR2 YFSETQ. With 4 bases removed from V and 1 base from J, the gap between germline ends came to 13 bases. The CDR3 consists of 15 residues. The CDR3 DNA is TGCGCCAGCAGCCTACAGAGAGGACGCACAGATACGCAGTATTTT. Amino acids: CASSLQRGRTDTQYF.

This clonotype has only a few counts. The chain carries TRBV14 and TRBJ2-2; unclear D gene. Trimming took off 2 bases at V and 5 bases at J, with 6 bases between the two ends. CDR3 length: 13 amino acids. Germline V gene lookup returns CDR1 SGHDN and CDR2 FVKESK. This CDR3 reads CASSQHSTGELFF. CDR3 nucleotide sequence: TGTGCCAGCAGCCAACACTCGACCGGGGAGCTGTTTTTT.

The rearrangement uses TRBV20-1 and TRBJ2-7; D unresolved. The ends were cut back, 0 bases at V and 2 bases at J, with 11 bases in the middle. The CDR3 runs 14 residues. Germline CDR1 reads DFQATT; CDR2 reads SNEGSKA (reference sequence). The CDR3 loop reads CSARDRDGTYEQYF. The CDR3 nucleotides read TGCAGTGCTAGAGATCGAGACGGCACCTACGAGCAGTACTTC.